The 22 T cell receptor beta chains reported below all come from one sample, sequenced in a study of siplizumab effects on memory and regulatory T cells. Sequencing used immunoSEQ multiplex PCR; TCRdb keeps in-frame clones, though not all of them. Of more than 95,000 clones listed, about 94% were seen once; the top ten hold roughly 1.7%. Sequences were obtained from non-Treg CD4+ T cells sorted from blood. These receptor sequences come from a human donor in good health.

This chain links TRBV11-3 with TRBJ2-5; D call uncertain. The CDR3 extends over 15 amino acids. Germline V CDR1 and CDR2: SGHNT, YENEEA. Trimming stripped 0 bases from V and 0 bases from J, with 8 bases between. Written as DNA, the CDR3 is TGTGCCAGCAGCTTAGAGGGCAGGTACCAAGAGACCCAGTACTTC. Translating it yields CASSLEGRYQETQYF.

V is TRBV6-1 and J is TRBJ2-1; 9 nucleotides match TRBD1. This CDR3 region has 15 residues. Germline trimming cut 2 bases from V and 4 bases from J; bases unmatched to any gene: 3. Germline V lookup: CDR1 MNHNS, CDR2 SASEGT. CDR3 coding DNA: TGTGCCAGCAGTGAAAGTGGACAGGGGTACAATGAGCAGTTCTTC. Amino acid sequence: CASSESGQGYNEQFF.

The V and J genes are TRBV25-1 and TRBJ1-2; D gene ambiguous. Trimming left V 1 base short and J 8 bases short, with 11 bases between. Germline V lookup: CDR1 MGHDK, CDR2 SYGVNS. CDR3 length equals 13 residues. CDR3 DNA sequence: TGTGCCAGCAGTGAATCAGCCAACGTGGGCTACACCTTC. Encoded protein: CASSESANVGYTF.

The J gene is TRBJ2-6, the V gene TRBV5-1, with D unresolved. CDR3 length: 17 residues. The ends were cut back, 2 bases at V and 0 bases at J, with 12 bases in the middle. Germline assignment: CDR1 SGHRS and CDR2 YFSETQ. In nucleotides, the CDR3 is TGCGCCAGCAGCTTAGGGCAGGCCAGCTCTGGGGCCAACGTCCTGACTTTC. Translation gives CASSLGQASSGANVLTF.

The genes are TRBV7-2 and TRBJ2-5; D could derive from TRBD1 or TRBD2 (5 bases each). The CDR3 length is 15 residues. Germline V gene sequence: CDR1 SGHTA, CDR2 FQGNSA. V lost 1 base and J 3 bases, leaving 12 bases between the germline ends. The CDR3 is CASSLDSWGKETQYF. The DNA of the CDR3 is TGTGCCAGCAGCTTAGATAGCTGGGGGAAAGAGACCCAGTACTTC.

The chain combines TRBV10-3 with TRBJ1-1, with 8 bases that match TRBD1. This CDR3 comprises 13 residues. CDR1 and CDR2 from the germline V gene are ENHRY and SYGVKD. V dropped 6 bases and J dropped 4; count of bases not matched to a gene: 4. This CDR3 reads CAIRGQDGTEAFF. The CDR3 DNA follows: TGTGCCATCAGGGGACAGGACGGCACTGAAGCTTTCTTT.

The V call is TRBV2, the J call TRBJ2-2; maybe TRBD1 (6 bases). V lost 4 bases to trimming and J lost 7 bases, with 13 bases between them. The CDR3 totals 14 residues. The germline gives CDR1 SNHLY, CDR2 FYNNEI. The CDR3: CASSGRVQGGELFF. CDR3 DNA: TGTGCCAGCAGTGGAAGGGTACAGGGCGGGGAGCTGTTTTTT.

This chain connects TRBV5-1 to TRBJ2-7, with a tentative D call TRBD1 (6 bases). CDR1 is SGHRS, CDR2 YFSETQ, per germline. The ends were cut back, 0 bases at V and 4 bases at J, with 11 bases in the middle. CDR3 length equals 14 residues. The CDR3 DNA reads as TGCGCCAGCAGCTTGGCCGGGGACAAATACGAGCAGTACTTC. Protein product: CASSLAGDKYEQYF. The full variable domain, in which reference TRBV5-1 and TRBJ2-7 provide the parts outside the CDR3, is KAGVTQTPRYLIKTRGQQVTLSCSPISGHRSVSWYQQTPGQGLQFLFEYFSETQRNKGNFPGRFSGRQFSNSRSEMNVSTLELGDSALYLCASSLAGDKYEQYFGPGTRLTVT.

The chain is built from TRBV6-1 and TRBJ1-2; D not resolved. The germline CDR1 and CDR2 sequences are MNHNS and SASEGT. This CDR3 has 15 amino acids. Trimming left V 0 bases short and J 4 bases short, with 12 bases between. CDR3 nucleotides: TGTGCCAGCAGTGAAGCGCCCACTCTTCCCTATGGCTACACCTTC. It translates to CASSEAPTLPYGYTF.

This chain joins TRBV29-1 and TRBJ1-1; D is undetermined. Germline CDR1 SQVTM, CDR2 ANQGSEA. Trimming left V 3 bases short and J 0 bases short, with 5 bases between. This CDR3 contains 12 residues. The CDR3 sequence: CSVDSLNTEAFF. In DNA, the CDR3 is TGCAGCGTTGACAGCCTGAACACTGAAGCTTTCTTT.

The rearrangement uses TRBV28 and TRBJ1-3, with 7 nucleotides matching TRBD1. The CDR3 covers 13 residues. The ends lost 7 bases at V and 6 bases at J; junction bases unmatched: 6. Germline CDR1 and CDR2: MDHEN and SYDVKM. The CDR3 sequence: CASTTGFVNTIYF. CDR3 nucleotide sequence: TGTGCCAGCACGACAGGGTTTGTAAACACCATATATTTT.

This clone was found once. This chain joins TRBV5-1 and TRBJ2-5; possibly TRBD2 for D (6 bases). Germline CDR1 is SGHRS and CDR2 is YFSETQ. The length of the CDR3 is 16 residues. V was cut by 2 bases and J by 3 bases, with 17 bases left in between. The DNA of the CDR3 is TGCGCCAGCAGCTTAGGTACCGGGACTGAAGAAGAGACCCAGTACTTC. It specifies CASSLGTGTEEETQYF.

The CDR3 DNA is TGCGCCAGCAGCCCGGCTCCGGGGCCCTCCTACGAGCAGTACTTC. Translation: CASSPAPGPSYEQYF. The V call is TRBV5-1, the J call TRBJ2-7; D may be TRBD1 or TRBD2 (5 bases each). Looked up from germline, CDR1 is SGHRS and CDR2 is YFSETQ. The ends were cut back, 4 bases at V and 0 bases at J, with 14 bases in the middle. This CDR3 contains 15 residues. Full variable domain (remainder filled in from reference TRBV5-1 and TRBJ2-7): KAGVTQTPRYLIKTRGQQVTLSCSPISGHRSVSWYQQTPGQGLQFLFEYFSETQRNKGNFPGRFSGRQFSNSRSEMNVSTLELGDSALYLCASSPAPGPSYEQYFGPGTRLTVT.

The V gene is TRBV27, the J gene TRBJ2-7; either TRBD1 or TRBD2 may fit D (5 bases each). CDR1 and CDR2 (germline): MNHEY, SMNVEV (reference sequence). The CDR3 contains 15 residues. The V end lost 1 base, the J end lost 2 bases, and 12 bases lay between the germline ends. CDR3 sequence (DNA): TGTGCCAGCAGTTTATTCCCCGGGGCTGCCTACGAGCAGTACTTC. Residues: CASSLFPGAAYEQYF.

The CDR3 spells CASRPPGLAGENTGELFF. The CDR3 nucleotides are TGTGCCAGCAGACCCCCCGGACTAGCGGGAGAGAACACCGGGGAGCTGTTTTTT. The rearrangement links TRBV13 to TRBJ2-2; 13 bases match TRBD2. The germline V gene has CDR1 PRHDT and CDR2 FYEKMQ (reference sequence). The CDR3 totals 18 residues. V dropped 6 bases and J dropped 1; count of bases not matched to a gene: 8.

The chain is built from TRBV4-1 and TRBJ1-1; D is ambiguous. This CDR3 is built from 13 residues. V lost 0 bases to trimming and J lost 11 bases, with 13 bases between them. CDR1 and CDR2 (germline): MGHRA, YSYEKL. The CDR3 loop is CASSQDHQVQAFF. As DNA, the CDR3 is TGCGCCAGCAGCCAAGATCACCAGGTTCAGGCTTTCTTT.

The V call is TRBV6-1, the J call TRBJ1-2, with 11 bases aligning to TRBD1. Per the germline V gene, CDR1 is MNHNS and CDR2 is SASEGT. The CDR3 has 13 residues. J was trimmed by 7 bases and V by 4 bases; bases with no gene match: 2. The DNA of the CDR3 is TGTGCCAGCAGTGTGGGGACAGGGGGTGGCTACACCTTC. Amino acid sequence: CASSVGTGGGYTF.

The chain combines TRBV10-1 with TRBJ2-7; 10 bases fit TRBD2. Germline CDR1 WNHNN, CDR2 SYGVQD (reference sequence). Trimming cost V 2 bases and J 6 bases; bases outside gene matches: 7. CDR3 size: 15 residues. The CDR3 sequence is CASSELAGVSAEQYF. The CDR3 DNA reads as TGCGCCAGCAGTGAGCTAGCGGGAGTAAGTGCCGAGCAGTACTTC.

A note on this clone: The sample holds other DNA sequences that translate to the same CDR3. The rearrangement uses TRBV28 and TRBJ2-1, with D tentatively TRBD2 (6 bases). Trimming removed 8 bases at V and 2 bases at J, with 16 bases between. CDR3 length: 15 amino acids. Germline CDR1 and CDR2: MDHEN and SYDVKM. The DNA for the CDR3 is TGTGCCAGCTGCCCCGGGACGGGGGCCTACAATGAGCAGTTCTTC. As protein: CASCPGTGAYNEQFF.

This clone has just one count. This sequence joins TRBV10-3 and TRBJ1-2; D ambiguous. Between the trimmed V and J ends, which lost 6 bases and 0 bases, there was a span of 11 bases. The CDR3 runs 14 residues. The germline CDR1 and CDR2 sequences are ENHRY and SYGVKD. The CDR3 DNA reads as TGTGCCATCAGGGACCAGAGAACTAACTATGGCTACACCTTC. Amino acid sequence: CAIRDQRTNYGYTF.

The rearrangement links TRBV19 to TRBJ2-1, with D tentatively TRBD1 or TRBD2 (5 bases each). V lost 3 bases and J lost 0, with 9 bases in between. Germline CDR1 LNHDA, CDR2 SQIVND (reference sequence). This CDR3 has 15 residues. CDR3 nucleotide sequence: TGTGCCAGTAGTATGAGGGGAAACTCCTACAATGAGCAGTTCTTC. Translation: CASSMRGNSYNEQFF.

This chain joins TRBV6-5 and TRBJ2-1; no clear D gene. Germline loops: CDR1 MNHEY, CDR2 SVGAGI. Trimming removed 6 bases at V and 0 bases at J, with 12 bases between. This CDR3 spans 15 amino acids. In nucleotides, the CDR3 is TGTGCCAGCAGCCGTGACACCTACTCCTACAATGAGCAGTTCTTC. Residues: CASSRDTYSYNEQFF.